In this sample, the clone carrying this T cell receptor beta chain turned up many times. What it binds is not known. A library of TCRbeta sequences, prepared with unique molecular identifiers, was generated. TCRdb ran MiXCR on the PCR reads and lists one entry per CDR3 protein. This table holds about 600,000 distinct CDR3 sequences, about 23% found once. This specimen comes from a study of T-cell reconstitution after alpha-beta-depleted transplantation in children. Overall study findings and caveats: It was newly produced T cells that mostly accounted for T-cell counts and diversity one year after transplant. Where alpha-beta T cells came from about two months after transplant was reportedly several hundred expanded graft clones.

The ends were cut back, 7 bases at V and 1 base at J, with 16 bases in the middle. Germline CDR1 reads ENHRY; CDR2 reads SYGVKD. The length of the CDR3 is 15 residues. This rearrangement joins TRBV10-3 to TRBJ1-1; D is ambiguous. This receptor was obtained from a boy less than two years old who had a stem cell transplant for acute myeloid leukemia, so the T cells may come from the graft donor. The sequences come from PBMCs, mostly from graft donor cells, collected 360 days after TCRalphabeta/CD19-depleted stem cell transplant. The CDR3 DNA reads TGTGCCATCACCTCGACACGTTCCCAGAACACTGAAGCTTTCTTT. The encoded protein is CAITSTRSQNTEAFF.